The entry below gives a single T cell receptor (beta chain) sequence along with its context. The antigen is not known. Trimming took 0 bases from V and 3 from J, leaving 5 bases between them. CDR3 length: 13 residues. Germline V gene lookup returns CDR1 SGDLS and CDR2 YYNGEE. The method was immunoSEQ multiplex PCR; TCRdb's version includes in-frame clones alone and lacks a portion of them. The profile shows tens of thousands of clones, 85% to 90% of them singletons. This sample is drawn from a study of OX40 agonist ivuxolimab in advanced cancers. On the study more broadly: Partial responses, seen in three patients, involved one hepatocellular carcinoma and two cutaneous melanomas.

Study outcomes and limitations: Among expanded peripheral T cells, antigen specificity went undetermined.

This specimen was CD4+ or CD8+ T cells sorted from blood, taken in a trial of the OX40 agonist ivuxolimab. This chain links TRBV9 with TRBJ2-3; D remains unclear. The receptor was derived from an adult with an advanced solid tumor such as melanoma, head and neck, liver or kidney cancer. The CDR3 region has the DNA TGTGCCAGCAGCGTAGTGGGTACAGATACGCAGTATTTT. Protein product: CASSVVGTDTQYF.